This is a list of T cell receptor beta chains from one sample in a study of blood T cell repertoires in COVID-19. Here immunoSEQ multiplex PCR was the method, and the copy in TCRdb shows in-frame clones only, minus some. This repertoire shows about 230,000 clones, under 85% found once; its top ten account for roughly 1.2%. The sample taken for sequencing was peripheral blood. All receptors come from a woman aged 25 to 39 with COVID-19, enrolled during active disease. Each CDR3 is given with its conserved first and last residue. A D gene is named only where the DNA matches it firmly. The size of a clone is reported for some rows only, either as once, few or many, or as a class for expanded clones.

TGCGCCAGCAGCTTGGGGTGGACAGGGGTGCGCGAGCAGTACTTC	CASSLGWTGVREQYF	TRBV5-1	TRBJ2-7	TRBD1	.
TGTGCCAGCAGCCCTGGGACAGGGCGGGAGACCCAGTACTTC	CASSPGTGRETQYF	TRBV5-4	TRBJ2-5	TRBD1	.
TGTGCCAGCAGCCCGGGACAGGGGCCAGATACGCAGTATTTT	CASSPGQGPDTQYF	TRBV3-1/TRBV3-2	TRBJ2-3	TRBD1	.
TGTGCCAGCAGCGTAGAGGGGGACAGGGACTACGAGCAGTACTTC	CASSVEGDRDYEQYF	TRBV9	TRBJ2-7	TRBD1	once
TGTGCCAGCAGCGGAAGAAGCGGGCAGACGGCCGGGGAGCTGTTTTTT	CASSGRSGQTAGELFF	TRBV9	TRBJ2-2	.	.
TGTGCCAGCACCATTCGGTCGGCCGGGGGCGAGCAGTACTTC	CASTIRSAGGEQYF	TRBV7-2	TRBJ2-7	.	.
TGCGCCAGCAGCCACAACCGATACAGGGGCTCGGAAGGCTACACCTTC	CASSHNRYRGSEGYTF	TRBV4-3	TRBJ1-2	TRBD1	.
TGTGCCACCAGTACAGGGCTTGGGAGTTCACCCCTCCACTTT	CATSTGLGSSPLHF	TRBV6-5	TRBJ1-6	.	.
TGTGCCAGCAGCCAACGTAGCGGGAGGAGCTCCTACGAGCAGTACTTC	CASSQRSGRSSYEQYF	TRBV3-1/TRBV3-2	TRBJ2-7	TRBD2	.
TGCGCCAGCAGCCCCCTGGGTAGCGGGGTCAATGAGCAGTTCTTC	CASSPLGSGVNEQFF	TRBV5-1	TRBJ2-1	TRBD2	.
TGCGCCAGCAGCCCGACAGGTAGGGACACTGAAGCTTTCTTT	CASSPTGRDTEAFF	TRBV4-3	TRBJ1-1	.	.
TGTGCCAGCAGTGGGACAGGGGGCTTCTCCGGGACCTACGAGCAGTACTTC	CASSGTGGFSGTYEQYF	TRBV28	TRBJ2-7	TRBD1	.
TGTGCCAGTAGTATATTCAGGGCTGCTAACTATGGCTACACCTTC	CASSIFRAANYGYTF	TRBV19	TRBJ1-2	.	once
TGTGCCAGCAGGCTGCGAAGCAATCAGCCCCAGCATTTT	CASRLRSNQPQHF	TRBV6-5	TRBJ1-5	.	.
TGTGCCAGCAGGCGGACAGGGCCTATTCAGTACTTC	CASRRTGPIQYF	TRBV12-3/TRBV12-4	TRBJ2-4	TRBD1	.
TGTGCCACCAGCAGATCCGGGACAGGGCTCGACGAGCAGTACTTC	CATSRSGTGLDEQYF	TRBV15	TRBJ2-7	TRBD1	.
TGTGCCAGCAGTTACTCGACAGGGAGCTCCTACGAGCAGTACTTC	CASSYSTGSSYEQYF	TRBV6-6	TRBJ2-7	TRBD1	.
TGTGCCAGCAGCGGATTAGCGGAGAGCGTCACAGATACGCAGTATTTT	CASSGLAESVTDTQYF	TRBV4-2	TRBJ2-3	.	.
TGTGCCAGCATCGCGACAGGGATGAACACTGAAGCTTTCTTT	CASIATGMNTEAFF	TRBV6-5	TRBJ1-1	TRBD1	.
TGCGCCAGCAGCCAAGATCTAGGGGGCGTAGCCTATCAGCCCCAGCATTTT	CASSQDLGGVAYQPQHF	TRBV4-3	TRBJ1-5	TRBD1	.
TGTGCCAGCAGCGCACTCACTGCCACAGGGGTGGAGCAGTACTTC	CASSALTATGVEQYF	TRBV6-5	TRBJ2-7	TRBD1	.
TGTGCCAGCAGTCTTGGCGGGGTGAATGAAAAACTGTTTTTT	CASSLGGVNEKLFF	TRBV28	TRBJ1-4	.	.
TGTGCCAGCGTCCTTAGCGGGAACTACAATGAGCAGTTCTTC	CASVLSGNYNEQFF	TRBV6-6	TRBJ2-1	TRBD2	.
TGCGCCAGCAGTGAGGTCGTCCAAGAGACCCAGTACTTC	CASSEVVQETQYF	TRBV10-2	TRBJ2-5	.	.
TGTGCCACACAAACAGGGGCTGGGGCCAACGTCCTGACTTTC	CATQTGAGANVLTF	TRBV19	TRBJ2-6	TRBD1	.
TGTGCCAGCAGCCCCAGACAGGGACGCCAGCCCCAGCATTTT	CASSPRQGRQPQHF	TRBV28	TRBJ1-5	TRBD1	.
TGTGCCAGCACCCCCGGATGGCTGGACAGAGGCTCCTACGAGCAGTACTTC	CASTPGWLDRGSYEQYF	TRBV6-2/TRBV6-3	TRBJ2-7	.	.
TGTGCCAGCAGCTTGTCCCCGCCAGCGGGGACGAGCTCACCCCTCCACTTT	CASSLSPPAGTSSPLHF	TRBV5-5	TRBJ1-6	.	.
TGCAGTGCTAGTAACCCTAGCGGGAGTATCGGGGAGCTGTTTTTT	CSASNPSGSIGELFF	TRBV20-1	TRBJ2-2	TRBD2	.
TGTGCCAGCAGCCCCGGGGACTTGCTCACAGATACGCAGTATTTT	CASSPGDLLTDTQYF	TRBV7-7	TRBJ2-3	.	.
TGCGCCAGCAGCCCACAGGCCGGGGCCAACGTCCTGACTTTC	CASSPQAGANVLTF	TRBV5-1	TRBJ2-6	.	few
TGCGCCAGCAGCTTGGGACAGGGGGAAGAAAAACTGTTTTTT	CASSLGQGEEKLFF	TRBV5-1	TRBJ1-4	TRBD1	.
TGTGCCATCAGTGAGAGCGGTAGGGACTATGGCTACACCTTC	CAISESGRDYGYTF	TRBV10-3	TRBJ1-2	.	.
TGTGCCAGCAGCCAAGACGTTCTGCGGGAGTACACCGGGGAGCTGTTTTTT	CASSQDVLREYTGELFF	TRBV14	TRBJ2-2	TRBD2	.
TGTGCCAGCAGAGTAGGACAGGGGGTAATCTACGAGCAGTACTTC	CASRVGQGVIYEQYF	TRBV6-5	TRBJ2-7	TRBD1	.
TGTGCCAGCTATCAGCGGGAGGGCATCGACTACGAGCAGTACTTC	CASYQREGIDYEQYF	TRBV2	TRBJ2-7	TRBD2	.
TGTGCCACCAGTGATCCGGCGGGGGGGGACGATACGCAGTATTTT	CATSDPAGGDDTQYF	TRBV24-1	TRBJ2-3	TRBD2	.
TGTGCCAGCAGCTCGACAGGACCCACCTACAATGAGCAGTTCTTC	CASSSTGPTYNEQFF	TRBV11-2	TRBJ2-1	.	.
TGTGCCAGCACCTCGCCACAGGGCATGGGAACTGAAGCTTTCTTT	CASTSPQGMGTEAFF	TRBV6-5	TRBJ1-1	.	few
TGTGCCACCAGTGACTCGGCCGGGAACGAGCAGTACTTC	CATSDSAGNEQYF	TRBV24-1	TRBJ2-7	.	few
TGTGCCAGCAGCCTAGGGACTAGCGGGACGAGCTCCTACAATGAGCAGTTCTTC	CASSLGTSGTSSYNEQFF	TRBV7-2	TRBJ2-1	TRBD2	once
TGTGCCAGCAGCTTAGGAGGGATGAGGGATACGCAGTATTTT	CASSLGGMRDTQYF	TRBV7-6	TRBJ2-3	.	.
TGTGCCAGCAGTTTATTATACGAGCAGTACTTC	CASSLLYEQYF	TRBV27	TRBJ2-7	.	.